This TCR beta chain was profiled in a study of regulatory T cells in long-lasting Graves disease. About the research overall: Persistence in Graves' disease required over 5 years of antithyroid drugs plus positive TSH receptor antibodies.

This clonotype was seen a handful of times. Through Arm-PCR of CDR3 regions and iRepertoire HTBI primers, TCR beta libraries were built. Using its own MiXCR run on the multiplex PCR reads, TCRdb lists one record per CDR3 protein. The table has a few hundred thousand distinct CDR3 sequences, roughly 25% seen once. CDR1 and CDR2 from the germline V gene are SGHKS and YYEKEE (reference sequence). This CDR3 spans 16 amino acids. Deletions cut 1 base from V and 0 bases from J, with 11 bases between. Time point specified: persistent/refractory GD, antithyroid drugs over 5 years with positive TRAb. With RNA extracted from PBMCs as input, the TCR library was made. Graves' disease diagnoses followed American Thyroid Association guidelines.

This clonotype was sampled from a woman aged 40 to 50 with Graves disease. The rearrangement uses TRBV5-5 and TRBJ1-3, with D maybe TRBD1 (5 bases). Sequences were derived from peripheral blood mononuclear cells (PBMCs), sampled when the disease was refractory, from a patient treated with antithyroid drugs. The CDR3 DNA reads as TGTGCCAGCAGCTTGTACGGGGGAGGCTCTGGAAACACCATATATTTT. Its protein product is CASSLYGGGSGNTIYF.